These T cell receptor beta chains were read from a single sample in a study of blood T cell repertoires in COVID-19. Sequencing was performed with immunoSEQ multiplex PCR; in TCRdb, only in-frame clones are kept and a portion is missing. The table shows some 220,000 clones, with 85% occurring only once. Sequencing used peripheral blood. These TCRs come from a woman aged 70-85 years with COVID-19, enrolled during active disease. Each CDR3 is given with its conserved first and last residue. The order of the fields is V gene, clone size, D gene, J gene, CDR3 DNA, CDR3 protein. D genes are given only for firm matches. Not every row has a clone size; where given, it reads once, few, many or a size class.

v_call: TRBV6-5; clone_size: -; d_call: TRBD2; j_call: TRBJ2-7; cdr3_nt: TGTGCCAGCAGCCCACTGGCGGGGGGGACCTACGAGCAGTACTTC; cdr3_aa: CASSPLAGGTYEQYF
v_call: TRBV10-3; clone_size: -; d_call: TRBD1; j_call: TRBJ2-3; cdr3_nt: TGTGCCATCAGTGAGTCGAGGGCAGGGGGAGATACGCAGTATTTT; cdr3_aa: CAISESRAGGDTQYF
v_call: TRBV6-5; clone_size: -; d_call: TRBD1; j_call: TRBJ1-1; cdr3_nt: TGTGCCAGCCTGAGGACAGGGGGAATGAACACTGAAGCTTTCTTT; cdr3_aa: CASLRTGGMNTEAFF
v_call: TRBV2; clone_size: few; d_call: TRBD1; j_call: TRBJ2-1; cdr3_nt: TGTGCCAGCAGCACCGGGACAGGGCTCTACAATGAGCAGTTCTTC; cdr3_aa: CASSTGTGLYNEQFF
v_call: TRBV7-8; clone_size: -; d_call: -; j_call: TRBJ1-6; cdr3_nt: TGTGCCAGCAGCTTAAACAGGGAAAGAAACTCACCCCTCCACTTT; cdr3_aa: CASSLNRERNSPLHF
v_call: TRBV19; clone_size: -; d_call: -; j_call: TRBJ1-6; cdr3_nt: TGTGCCAGTAGTATTTCTCGCGGAGGGTCTTCACCCCTCCACTTT; cdr3_aa: CASSISRGGSSPLHF
v_call: TRBV6-5; clone_size: -; d_call: TRBD2; j_call: TRBJ2-1; cdr3_nt: TGTGCCAGCAGTTTGGGGCTAGCGGGGTCAGTGCAGTTCTTC; cdr3_aa: CASSLGLAGSVQFF
v_call: TRBV5-5; clone_size: -; d_call: -; j_call: TRBJ2-6; cdr3_nt: TGTGCCAGCAGCTTGCTTTCCGAGATCCCTGGGGCCAACGTCCTGACTTTC; cdr3_aa: CASSLLSEIPGANVLTF
v_call: TRBV6-6; clone_size: -; d_call: -; j_call: TRBJ1-6; cdr3_nt: TGTGCCAGCAGACCTGGACAGTCTGATAATTCACCCCTCCACTTT; cdr3_aa: CASRPGQSDNSPLHF
v_call: TRBV3-1/TRBV3-2; clone_size: -; d_call: -; j_call: TRBJ1-1; cdr3_nt: TGTGCCAGCAGCCTTGGGAGGGGTGGCACTGAAGCTTTCTTT; cdr3_aa: CASSLGRGGTEAFF
v_call: TRBV6-5; clone_size: once; d_call: -; j_call: TRBJ1-2; cdr3_nt: TGTGCCAGCAGTTACTCTCGGTTCGGCTATGGCTACACCTTC; cdr3_aa: CASSYSRFGYGYTF
v_call: TRBV29-1; clone_size: -; d_call: TRBD2; j_call: TRBJ2-2; cdr3_nt: TGCAGCGTCTCTAGCGGGGATTCCACCGGGGAGCTGTTTTTT; cdr3_aa: CSVSSGDSTGELFF
v_call: TRBV6-5; clone_size: -; d_call: TRBD1; j_call: TRBJ1-1; cdr3_nt: TGTGCCGCTGGAGGGCAGGGGGCTGAAGCTTTCTTT; cdr3_aa: CAAGGQGAEAFF
v_call: TRBV4-3; clone_size: -; d_call: -; j_call: TRBJ1-4; cdr3_nt: TGCGCCAGCAGCCAAGGACTGAATAATGAAAAACTGTTTTTT; cdr3_aa: CASSQGLNNEKLFF
v_call: TRBV7-6; clone_size: -; d_call: TRBD1; j_call: TRBJ1-1; cdr3_nt: TGTGCCAGCAGCTTATCAGGGGGTGGTGAAGCTTTCTTT; cdr3_aa: CASSLSGGGEAFF
v_call: TRBV5-4; clone_size: -; d_call: -; j_call: TRBJ2-2; cdr3_nt: TGTGCCAGCAGCCCCGGACCGACTCGGGGCACCGGGGAGCTGTTTTTT; cdr3_aa: CASSPGPTRGTGELFF
v_call: TRBV7-9; clone_size: once; d_call: -; j_call: TRBJ2-7; cdr3_nt: TGTGCCAGCAGCACCCCCGGGGGGCGTAGGAACGAGCAGTACTTC; cdr3_aa: CASSTPGGRRNEQYF
v_call: TRBV19; clone_size: -; d_call: TRBD1; j_call: TRBJ2-1; cdr3_nt: TGTGCCAGTAGTATCTCACCGGGACAGTACAATGAGCAGTTCTTC; cdr3_aa: CASSISPGQYNEQFF
v_call: TRBV9; clone_size: few; d_call: -; j_call: TRBJ2-7; cdr3_nt: TGTGCCAGCAGCGTGGGGGACACCCTCTCCTACGAGCAGTACTTC; cdr3_aa: CASSVGDTLSYEQYF
v_call: TRBV7-2; clone_size: -; d_call: -; j_call: TRBJ2-6; cdr3_nt: TGTGCCAGCAGCGGCAGGGTATCTGGGGCCAACGTCCTGACTTTC; cdr3_aa: CASSGRVSGANVLTF
v_call: TRBV27; clone_size: -; d_call: -; j_call: TRBJ2-2; cdr3_nt: TGTGCCAGCAGTTTAAGAGGTAACACCGGGGAGCTGTTTTTT; cdr3_aa: CASSLRGNTGELFF
v_call: TRBV7-2; clone_size: -; d_call: TRBD1; j_call: TRBJ1-1; cdr3_nt: TGTGCCAGCAGCCCTCGGACAGGGTGGAACACTGAAGCTTTCTTT; cdr3_aa: CASSPRTGWNTEAFF
v_call: TRBV7-9; clone_size: -; d_call: TRBD2; j_call: TRBJ2-1; cdr3_nt: TGTGCCAGCCAGCCCAGCGGGAGTCACAATGAGCAGTTCTTC; cdr3_aa: CASQPSGSHNEQFF
v_call: TRBV5-1; clone_size: -; d_call: -; j_call: TRBJ1-1; cdr3_nt: TGCGCCAGCAGCTTGGTTGCAGGGGAGGGCACTGAAGCTTTCTTT; cdr3_aa: CASSLVAGEGTEAFF
v_call: TRBV7-2; clone_size: -; d_call: -; j_call: TRBJ1-1; cdr3_nt: TGTGCCAGCAGCTTAAAAGGGGGTACGACTGAAGCTTTCTTT; cdr3_aa: CASSLKGGTTEAFF
v_call: TRBV28; clone_size: -; d_call: -; j_call: TRBJ2-5; cdr3_nt: TGTGCCAGCAGTGAGGGTACTCAAGAGACCCAGTACTTC; cdr3_aa: CASSEGTQETQYF
v_call: TRBV7-8; clone_size: -; d_call: TRBD1; j_call: TRBJ2-2; cdr3_nt: TGTGCCAGCATCCAACCCGGGACAGCGAACACCGGGGAGCTGTTTTTT; cdr3_aa: CASIQPGTANTGELFF
v_call: TRBV18; clone_size: -; d_call: TRBD1; j_call: TRBJ1-6; cdr3_nt: TGTGCCAGCTCCCCGACAGGGAATTCACCCCTCCACTTT; cdr3_aa: CASSPTGNSPLHF
v_call: TRBV29-1; clone_size: -; d_call: -; j_call: TRBJ2-2; cdr3_nt: TGCAGCGGGTGGGTGGCAGGGCGCACCGGGGAGCTGTTTTTT; cdr3_aa: CSGWVAGRTGELFF
v_call: TRBV7-2; clone_size: -; d_call: -; j_call: TRBJ1-1; cdr3_nt: TGTGCCAGCAGCTTAGAGGGGAGGGACACTGAAGCTTTCTTT; cdr3_aa: CASSLEGRDTEAFF
v_call: TRBV3-1/TRBV3-2; clone_size: once; d_call: TRBD1; j_call: TRBJ2-5; cdr3_nt: TGTGCCAGCAGCCACAGGGGGCATGAGACCCAGTACTTC; cdr3_aa: CASSHRGHETQYF
v_call: TRBV18; clone_size: -; d_call: -; j_call: TRBJ2-7; cdr3_nt: TGTGCCAGCTCACCAAGATCGGGGAATAACGAGCAGTACTTC; cdr3_aa: CASSPRSGNNEQYF